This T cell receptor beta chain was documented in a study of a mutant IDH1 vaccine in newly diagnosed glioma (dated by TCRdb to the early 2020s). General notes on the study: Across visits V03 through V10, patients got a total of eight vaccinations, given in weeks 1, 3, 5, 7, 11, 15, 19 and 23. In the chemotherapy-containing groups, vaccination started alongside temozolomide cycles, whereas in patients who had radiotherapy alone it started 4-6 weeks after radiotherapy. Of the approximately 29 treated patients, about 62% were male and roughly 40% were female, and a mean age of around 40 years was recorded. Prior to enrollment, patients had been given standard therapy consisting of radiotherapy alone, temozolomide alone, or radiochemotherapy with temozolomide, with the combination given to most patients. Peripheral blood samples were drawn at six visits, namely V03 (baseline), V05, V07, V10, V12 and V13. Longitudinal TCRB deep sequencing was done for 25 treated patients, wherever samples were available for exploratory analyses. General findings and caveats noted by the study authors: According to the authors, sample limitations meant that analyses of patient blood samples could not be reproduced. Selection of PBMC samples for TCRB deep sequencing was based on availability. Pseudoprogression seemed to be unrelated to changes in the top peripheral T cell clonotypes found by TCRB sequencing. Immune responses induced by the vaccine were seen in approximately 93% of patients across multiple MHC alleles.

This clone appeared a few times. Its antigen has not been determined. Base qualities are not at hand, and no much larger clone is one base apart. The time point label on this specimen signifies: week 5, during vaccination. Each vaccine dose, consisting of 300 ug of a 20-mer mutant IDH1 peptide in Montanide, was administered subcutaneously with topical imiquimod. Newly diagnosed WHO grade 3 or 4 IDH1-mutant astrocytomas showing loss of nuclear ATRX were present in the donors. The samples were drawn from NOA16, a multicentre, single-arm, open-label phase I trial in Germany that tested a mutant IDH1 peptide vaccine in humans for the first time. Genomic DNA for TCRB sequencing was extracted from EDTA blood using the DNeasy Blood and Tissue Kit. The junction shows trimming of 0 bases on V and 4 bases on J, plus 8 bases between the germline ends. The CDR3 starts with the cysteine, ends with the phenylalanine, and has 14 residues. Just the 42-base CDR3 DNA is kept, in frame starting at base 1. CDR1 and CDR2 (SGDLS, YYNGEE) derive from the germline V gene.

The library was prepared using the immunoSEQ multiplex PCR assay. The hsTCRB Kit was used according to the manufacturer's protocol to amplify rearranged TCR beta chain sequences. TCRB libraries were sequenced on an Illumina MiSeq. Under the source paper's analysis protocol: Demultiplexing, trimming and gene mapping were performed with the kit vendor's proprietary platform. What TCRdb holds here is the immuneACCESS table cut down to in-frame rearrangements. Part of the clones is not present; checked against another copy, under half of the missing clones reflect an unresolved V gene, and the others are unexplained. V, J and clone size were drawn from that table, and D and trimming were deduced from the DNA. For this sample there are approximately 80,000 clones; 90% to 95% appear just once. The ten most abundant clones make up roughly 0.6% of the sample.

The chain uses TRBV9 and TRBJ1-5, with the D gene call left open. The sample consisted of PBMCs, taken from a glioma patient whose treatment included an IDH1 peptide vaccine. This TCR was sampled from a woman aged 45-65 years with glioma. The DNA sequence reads TGTGCCAGCAGCGTAGGGACGGAAAATCAGCCCCAGCATTTT. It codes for CASSVGTENQPQHF.